The clone carrying this T cell receptor (beta chain) came up once. Trimming stripped 4 bases from V and 5 bases from J, with 16 bases between. The CDR3 totals 15 residues. CDR1 and CDR2 (germline): SGHDT, YYEEEE. The data stem from a study of blood T cell repertoires in COVID-19. Authors' data handling: Estimates of nucleated cell counts were drawn from the amplification of reference gene primers. TCRdb's copy holds only in-frame clones and misses some; the assay was immunoSEQ multiplex PCR. V and J calls and clone size come straight from that table; D and trimming were deduced from the DNA. The sample shows 90,000 or so clones, roughly nine tenths of them seen only once.

V usage is TRBV5-6 and J usage is TRBJ2-1; the D is unclear. Sequenced: peripheral blood. This receptor was taken from a man in his 60s with COVID-19, enrolled during active disease. In DNA form, the CDR3 reads TGTGCCAGCAGCCCGACACCCTTGTCCCACAATGAGCAGTTCTTC. Amino acid sequence: CASSPTPLSHNEQFF.